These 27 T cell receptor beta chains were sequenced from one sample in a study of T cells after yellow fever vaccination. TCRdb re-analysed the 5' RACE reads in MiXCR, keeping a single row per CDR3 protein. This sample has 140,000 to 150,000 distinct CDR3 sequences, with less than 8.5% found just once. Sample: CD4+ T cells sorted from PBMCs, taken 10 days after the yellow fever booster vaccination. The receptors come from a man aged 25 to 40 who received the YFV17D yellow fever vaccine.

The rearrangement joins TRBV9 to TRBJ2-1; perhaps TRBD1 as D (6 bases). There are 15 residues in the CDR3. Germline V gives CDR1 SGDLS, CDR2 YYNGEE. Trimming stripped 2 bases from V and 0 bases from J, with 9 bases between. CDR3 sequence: CASSVDSLSYNEQFF. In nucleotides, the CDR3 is TGTGCCAGCAGCGTGGACAGTCTCTCCTACAATGAGCAGTTCTTC. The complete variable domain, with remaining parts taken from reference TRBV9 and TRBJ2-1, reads DSGVTQTPKHLITATGQRVTLRCSPRSGDLSVYWYQQSLDQGLQFLIQYYNGEERAKGNILERFSAQQFPDLHSELNLSSLELGDSALYFCASSVDSLSYNEQFFGPGTRLTVL.

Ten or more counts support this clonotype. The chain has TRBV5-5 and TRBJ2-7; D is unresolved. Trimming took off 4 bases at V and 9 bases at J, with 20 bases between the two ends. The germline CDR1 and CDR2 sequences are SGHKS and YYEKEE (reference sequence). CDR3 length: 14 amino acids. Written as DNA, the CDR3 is TGTGCCAGCAGCAGAAATGTCCCAACCCAATGGCAGTACTTC. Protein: CASSRNVPTQWQYF.

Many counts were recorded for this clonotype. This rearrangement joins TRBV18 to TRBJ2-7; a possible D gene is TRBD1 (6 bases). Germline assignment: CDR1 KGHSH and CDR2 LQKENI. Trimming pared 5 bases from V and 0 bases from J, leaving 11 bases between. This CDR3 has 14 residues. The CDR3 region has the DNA TGTGCCAGCTCAAGGACAGAGAGCTCCTACGAGCAGTACTTC. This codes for CASSRTESSYEQYF.

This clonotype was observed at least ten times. CDR3 DNA: TGTGCCAGCAGTAATAGTAGGACAGGAGCCCTTAATGAAAAACTGTTTTTT. This codes for CASSNSRTGALNEKLFF. The chain carries TRBV7-8 and TRBJ1-4; 7 bases are a match to TRBD1. Germline V CDR1 and CDR2: SGHVS, FQNEAQ. This CDR3 contains 17 residues. V shed 6 bases, J shed 4 bases, and the junction held 14 bases outside the gene matches. Full variable domain (missing parts from reference TRBV7-8 and TRBJ1-4): GAGVSQSPRYKVAKRGQDVALRCDPISGHVSLFWYQQALGQGPEFLTYFQNEAQLDKSGLPSDRFFAERPEGSVSTLKIQRTQQEDSAVYLCASSNSRTGALNEKLFFGSGTQLSVL.

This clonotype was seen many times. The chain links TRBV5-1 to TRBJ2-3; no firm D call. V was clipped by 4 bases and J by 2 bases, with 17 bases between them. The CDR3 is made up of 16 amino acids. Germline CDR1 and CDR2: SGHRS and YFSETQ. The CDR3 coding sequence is TGCGCCAGCAGCCCCGCGGCCAGCGCTTCCACAGATACGCAGTATTTT. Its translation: CASSPAASASTDTQYF. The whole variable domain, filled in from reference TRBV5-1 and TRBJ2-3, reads KAGVTQTPRYLIKTRGQQVTLSCSPISGHRSVSWYQQTPGQGLQFLFEYFSETQRNKGNFPGRFSGRQFSNSRSEMNVSTLELGDSALYLCASSPAASASTDTQYFGPGTRLTVL.

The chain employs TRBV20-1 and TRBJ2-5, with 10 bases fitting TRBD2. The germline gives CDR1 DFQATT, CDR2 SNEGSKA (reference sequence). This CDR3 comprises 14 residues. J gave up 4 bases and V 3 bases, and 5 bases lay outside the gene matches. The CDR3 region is CSARMGLATETQYF. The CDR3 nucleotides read TGCAGTGCTAGGATGGGACTAGCGACAGAGACCCAGTACTTC.

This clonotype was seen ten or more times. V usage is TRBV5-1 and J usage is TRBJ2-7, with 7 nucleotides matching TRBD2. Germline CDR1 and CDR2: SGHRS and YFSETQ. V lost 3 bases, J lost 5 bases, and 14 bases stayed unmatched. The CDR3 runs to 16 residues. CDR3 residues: CASSSPPGREFNEQYF. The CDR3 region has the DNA TGCGCCAGCAGCTCACCCCCGGGGCGGGAGTTCAACGAGCAGTACTTC. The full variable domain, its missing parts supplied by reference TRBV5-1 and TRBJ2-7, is KAGVTQTPRYLIKTRGQQVTLSCSPISGHRSVSWYQQTPGQGLQFLFEYFSETQRNKGNFPGRFSGRQFSNSRSEMNVSTLELGDSALYLCASSSPPGREFNEQYFGPGTRLTVT.

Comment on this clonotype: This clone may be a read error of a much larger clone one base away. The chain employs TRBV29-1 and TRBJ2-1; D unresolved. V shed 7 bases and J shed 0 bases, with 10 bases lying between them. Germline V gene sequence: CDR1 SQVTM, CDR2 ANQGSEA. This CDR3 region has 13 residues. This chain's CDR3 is CSADNGSYNEQFF. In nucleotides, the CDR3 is TGCAGCGCTGATAACGGCTCCTACAATGAGCAGTTCTTC.

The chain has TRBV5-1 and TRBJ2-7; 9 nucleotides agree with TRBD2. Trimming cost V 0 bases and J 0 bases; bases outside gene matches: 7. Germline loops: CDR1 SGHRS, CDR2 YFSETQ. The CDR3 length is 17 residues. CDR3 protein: CASSLALTSGSSYEQYF. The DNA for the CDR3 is TGCGCCAGCAGCTTGGCCCTGACTAGCGGTAGCTCCTACGAGCAGTACTTC.

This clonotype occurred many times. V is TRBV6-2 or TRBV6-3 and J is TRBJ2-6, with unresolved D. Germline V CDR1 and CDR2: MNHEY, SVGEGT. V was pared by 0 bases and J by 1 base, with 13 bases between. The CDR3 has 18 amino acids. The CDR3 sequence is CASSYSVGTTSGANVLTF. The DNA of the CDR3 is TGTGCCAGCAGTTACTCCGTGGGCACCACTTCTGGGGCCAACGTCCTGACTTTC.

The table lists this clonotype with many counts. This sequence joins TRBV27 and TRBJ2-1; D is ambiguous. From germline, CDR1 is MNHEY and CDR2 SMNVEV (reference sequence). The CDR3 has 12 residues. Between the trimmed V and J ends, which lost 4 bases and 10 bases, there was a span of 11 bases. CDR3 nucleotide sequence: TGTGCCAGCAGTTCTGGCCAGTACGAGCAGTTCTTC. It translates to CASSSGQYEQFF.

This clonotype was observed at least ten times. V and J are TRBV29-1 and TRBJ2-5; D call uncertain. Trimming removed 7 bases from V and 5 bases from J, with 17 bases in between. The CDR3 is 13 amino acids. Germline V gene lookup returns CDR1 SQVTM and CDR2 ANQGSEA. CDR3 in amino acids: CSAPTGSSETQYF. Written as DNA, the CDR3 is TGCAGCGCCCCAACGGGTTCATCGGAGACCCAGTACTTC.

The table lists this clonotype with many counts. CDR3: CSLQLTDTQYF. The CDR3 coding sequence is TGCAGTCTTCAACTGACAGATACGCAGTATTTT. This sequence joins TRBV20-1 and TRBJ2-3; D remains ambiguous. Trimming removed 8 bases from V and 3 bases from J, with 9 bases in between. The CDR3 loop spans 11 amino acids. The V gene's germline CDR1 is DFQATT and CDR2 SNEGSKA (reference sequence).

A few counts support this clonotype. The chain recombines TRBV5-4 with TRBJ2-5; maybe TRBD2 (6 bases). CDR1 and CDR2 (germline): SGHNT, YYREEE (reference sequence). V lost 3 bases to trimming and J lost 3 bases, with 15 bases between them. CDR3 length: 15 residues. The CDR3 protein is CASSSAGRIEETQYF. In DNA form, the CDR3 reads TGTGCCAGCAGCTCGGCGGGGCGGATTGAAGAGACCCAGTACTTC.

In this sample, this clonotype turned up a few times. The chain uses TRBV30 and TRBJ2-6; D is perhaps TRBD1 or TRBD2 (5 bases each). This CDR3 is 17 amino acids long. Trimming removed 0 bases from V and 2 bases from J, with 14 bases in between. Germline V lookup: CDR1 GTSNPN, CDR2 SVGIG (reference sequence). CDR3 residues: CAWSVIQGVPGANVLTF. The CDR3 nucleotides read TGTGCCTGGAGTGTAATCCAGGGAGTTCCTGGGGCCAACGTCCTGACTTTC.

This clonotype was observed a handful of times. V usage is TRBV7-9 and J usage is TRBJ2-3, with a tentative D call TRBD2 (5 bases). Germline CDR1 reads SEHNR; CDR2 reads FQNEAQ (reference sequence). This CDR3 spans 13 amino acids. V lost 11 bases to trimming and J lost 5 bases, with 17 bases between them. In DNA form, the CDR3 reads TGTGCCCGGGGTAAAGGGTCCGGAGATACGCAGTATTTT. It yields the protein CARGKGSGDTQYF.

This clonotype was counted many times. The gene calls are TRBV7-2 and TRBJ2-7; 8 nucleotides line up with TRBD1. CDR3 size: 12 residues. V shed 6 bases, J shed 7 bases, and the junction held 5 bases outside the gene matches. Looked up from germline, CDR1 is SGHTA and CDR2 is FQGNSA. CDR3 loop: CASSYRGREQYF. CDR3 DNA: TGTGCCAGCAGTTACAGGGGGAGAGAGCAGTACTTC.

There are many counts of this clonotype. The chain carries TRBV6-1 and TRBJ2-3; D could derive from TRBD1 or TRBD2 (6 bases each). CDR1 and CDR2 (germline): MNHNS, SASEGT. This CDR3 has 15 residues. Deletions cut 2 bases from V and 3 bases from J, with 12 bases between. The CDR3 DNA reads TGTGCCAGCAGTGAATATGGGGGGCAAACAGATACGCAGTATTTT. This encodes CASSEYGGQTDTQYF.

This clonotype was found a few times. CDR3 sequence reads: CASSFLSSLNTGELFF. DNA for the CDR3: TGTGCCAGCAGTTTCTTGTCTAGCCTTAACACCGGGGAGCTGTTTTTT. This chain uses TRBV27 with TRBJ2-2, with a tentative D call TRBD2 (5 bases). The V end was cut by 3 bases, the J end by 2 bases, with 13 bases between. The CDR3 is made up of 16 amino acids. Germline CDR1 reads MNHEY; CDR2 reads SMNVEV (reference sequence).

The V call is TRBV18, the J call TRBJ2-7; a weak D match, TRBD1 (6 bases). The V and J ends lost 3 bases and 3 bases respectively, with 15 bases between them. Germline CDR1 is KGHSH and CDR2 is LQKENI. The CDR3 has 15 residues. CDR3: CASSPVGTLGYEQYF. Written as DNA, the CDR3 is TGTGCCAGCTCACCGGTCGGGACACTCGGCTACGAGCAGTACTTC.

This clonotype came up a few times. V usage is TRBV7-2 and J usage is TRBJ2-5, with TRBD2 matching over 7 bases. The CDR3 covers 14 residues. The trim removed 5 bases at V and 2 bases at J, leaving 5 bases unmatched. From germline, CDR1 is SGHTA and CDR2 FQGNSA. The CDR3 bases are TGTGCCAGCAGCAACACTAGCGTACAAGAGACCCAGTACTTC. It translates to CASSNTSVQETQYF.

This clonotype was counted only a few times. In DNA, the CDR3 is TGTGCCAGTAGTATTGTGGGGGGCGAGCAGTACTTC. It encodes CASSIVGGEQYF. This chain uses TRBV19 with TRBJ2-7; the D gene is possibly TRBD2 (6 bases). The V and J ends lost 3 bases and 6 bases respectively, with 9 bases between them. CDR3 size: 12 residues. Germline-derived CDR1 and CDR2 are LNHDA and SQIVND (reference sequence).

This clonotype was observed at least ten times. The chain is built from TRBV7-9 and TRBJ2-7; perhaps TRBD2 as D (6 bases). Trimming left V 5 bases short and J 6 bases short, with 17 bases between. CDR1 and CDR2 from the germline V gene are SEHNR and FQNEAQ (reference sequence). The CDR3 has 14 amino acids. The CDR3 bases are TGTGCCAGCAGCCCCGGGGCTAGCGCTTTCGAGCAGTACTTC. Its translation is CASSPGASAFEQYF.

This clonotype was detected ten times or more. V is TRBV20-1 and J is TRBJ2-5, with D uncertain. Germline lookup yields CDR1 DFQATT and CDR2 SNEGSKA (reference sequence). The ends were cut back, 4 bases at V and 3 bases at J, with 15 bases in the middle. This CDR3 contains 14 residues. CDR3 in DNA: TGCAGTGCTACCCCGGAAGTGAATAAAGAGACCCAGTACTTC. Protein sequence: CSATPEVNKETQYF.

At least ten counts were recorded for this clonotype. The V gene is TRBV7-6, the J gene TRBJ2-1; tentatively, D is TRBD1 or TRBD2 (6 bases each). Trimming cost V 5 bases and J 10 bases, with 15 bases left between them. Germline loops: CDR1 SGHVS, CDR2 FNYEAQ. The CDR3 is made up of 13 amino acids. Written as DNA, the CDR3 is TGTGCCAGCAGCCCGGGGGCGGGCTGGGAGCAGTTCTTC. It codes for CASSPGAGWEQFF.

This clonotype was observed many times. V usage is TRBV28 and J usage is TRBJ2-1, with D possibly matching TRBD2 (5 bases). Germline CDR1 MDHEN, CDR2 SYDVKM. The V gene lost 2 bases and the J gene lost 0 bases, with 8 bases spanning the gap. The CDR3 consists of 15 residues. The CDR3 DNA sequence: TGTGCCAGCAGTTTAGGCGGGCCCTCCTACAATGAGCAGTTCTTC. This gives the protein CASSLGGPSYNEQFF.

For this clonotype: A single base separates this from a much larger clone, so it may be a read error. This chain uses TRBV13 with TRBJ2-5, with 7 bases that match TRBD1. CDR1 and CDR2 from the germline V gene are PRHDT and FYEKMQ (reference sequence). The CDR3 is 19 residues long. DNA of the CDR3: TGTGCCAGCCGCTTAGGCTTTCGACGCCCGGACAGGAAAAAGGAGACCCAGTACTTC. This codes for CASRLGFRRPDRKKETQYF.